The 18 T cell receptor beta chains in this list originate from one sample, sequenced in a study of regulatory T cells in long-lasting Graves disease. Construction of the TCR beta libraries employed iRepertoire HTBI primers in conjunction with Arm-PCR of CDR3 regions. TCRdb passed the multiplex PCR reads through MiXCR, listing each CDR3 protein once. The sample records around 340,000 distinct CDR3 sequences, roughly a fifth being singletons. As for time point: persistent/refractory GD, antithyroid drugs over 5 years with positive TRAb. There was RNA extracted from PBMCs, and the TCR library was made from it. The material was peripheral blood mononuclear cells (PBMCs), obtained when the disease was refractory, from a patient treated with antithyroid drugs. Source of these receptors: a female donor with Graves disease.

In this sample, this clonotype turned up a few times. Possible read error: a much larger clone is one base away. This chain links TRBV5-4 with TRBJ2-5; 7 nucleotides line up with TRBD1. The V and J ends lost 4 bases and 3 bases, in that order; junction bases with no gene match: 3. The germline V gene has CDR1 SGHNT and CDR2 YYREEE (reference sequence). The CDR3 spans 13 residues. The chain's CDR3 is CASSQGTEETQYF. CDR3 DNA: TGTGCCAGCAGCCAAGGGACAGAAGAGACCCAGTACTTC.

This clonotype was observed a few times. V usage is TRBV20-1 and J usage is TRBJ1-2; no clear D. Germline V gives CDR1 DFQATT, CDR2 SNEGSKA (reference sequence). This CDR3 spans 15 amino acids. V lost 5 bases and J 5 bases, leaving 21 bases between the germline ends. CDR3 sequence: CSALKAGTVRYGYTF. In DNA form, the CDR3 reads TGCAGTGCTCTTAAAGCAGGAACCGTTAGATATGGCTACACCTTC.

The table lists this clonotype with many counts. The rearrangement uses TRBV12-3 or TRBV12-4 and TRBJ2-2; the D gene is possibly TRBD1 (6 bases). This CDR3 has 16 amino acids. Deletions cut 4 bases from V and 5 bases from J, with 17 bases between. This CDR3 is CASSSQGATGTGELFF. The CDR3 DNA follows: TGTGCCAGCAGTTCACAGGGAGCCACGGGGACCGGGGAGCTGTTTTTT.

The chain has TRBV4-1 and TRBJ2-7; no clear D. Germline values: CDR1 MGHRA, CDR2 YSYEKL. This CDR3 is built from 14 residues. V lost 3 bases and J lost 3, with 12 bases in between. CDR3 loop: CASSQTSFHYEQYF. The CDR3, as DNA: TGCGCCAGCAGCCAGACCAGTTTCCACTACGAGCAGTACTTC.

The sample holds many counts of this clonotype. The J gene is TRBJ2-5, the V gene TRBV6-5; D may be TRBD1 or TRBD2 (7 bases each). CDR3 length: 17 residues. From germline, CDR1 is MNHEY and CDR2 SVGAGI. The ends were cut back, 0 bases at V and 2 bases at J, with 16 bases in the middle. The CDR3 sequence is CASSYSGGTVPQETQYF. The CDR3 DNA is TGTGCCAGCAGTTACTCGGGGGGGACAGTCCCACAAGAGACCCAGTACTTC.

The genes are TRBV7-2 and TRBJ2-3; weak D call: TRBD2 (6 bases). There are 14 residues in the CDR3. V dropped 3 bases and J dropped 5 bases, with 12 bases sitting between them. Germline CDR1 SGHTA, CDR2 FQGNSA. CDR3 bases: TGTGCCAGCAGCTTCCGACTGGGGGGAGATACGCAGTATTTT. Translation: CASSFRLGGDTQYF.

This chain joins TRBV6-1 and TRBJ2-7, with 13 bases identical to TRBD2. The trim removed 5 bases at V and 0 bases at J, leaving 13 bases unmatched. CDR1 and CDR2 (germline): MNHNS, SASEGT. The CDR3 spans 19 residues. The CDR3 DNA sequence: TGTGCCAGCAGTACTAGGACTAGCGGGAGATTTGTGGGCTCCTACGAGCAGTACTTC. It is translated as CASSTRTSGRFVGSYEQYF.

V usage is TRBV5-8 and J usage is TRBJ1-5, with a tentative D call TRBD1 (5 bases). Trimming shortened V by 4 bases and J by 0 bases, and 14 bases separated the two germline ends. The CDR3 loop spans 16 amino acids. Per germline, CDR1 SGHTS and CDR2 YDEGEE. As DNA, the CDR3 is TGTGCCAGCAGCCCTCTAAGGGGTAGTAGCAATCAGCCCCAGCATTTT. This sequence encodes CASSPLRGSSNQPQHF.

This clonotype has a count of ten or more. The J gene is TRBJ1-1, the V gene TRBV6-1; 8 bases fit TRBD1. Germline V lookup: CDR1 MNHNS, CDR2 SASEGT. J lost 4 bases, V lost 5 bases, and 12 bases had no gene match. This CDR3 spans 16 amino acids. The CDR3, as DNA: TGTGCCAGCAGTAACAGGGGGTTATGGATCGGCACTGAAGCTTTCTTT. As protein: CASSNRGLWIGTEAFF.

About this clonotype: A much bigger clone sits one base away, suggesting this may be a read error. The chain joins TRBV12-3 or TRBV12-4 to TRBJ1-1, with D perhaps TRBD1 (5 bases). V lost 7 bases and J 4 bases, leaving 19 bases between the germline ends. The CDR3 extends over 15 amino acids. CDR3 nucleotide sequence: TGTGCCAGCACTCAGGGAACAGGTGGCAGCACTGAAGCTTTCTTT. Protein: CASTQGTGGSTEAFF.

Details on this clonotype: At one boundary the junction diverges from the germline segment, which might be a read error. This sequence joins TRBV27 and TRBJ2-6, with TRBD2 as a possible D gene (7 bases). Germline loops: CDR1 MNHEY, CDR2 SMNVEV (reference sequence). The CDR3 contains 16 residues. CDR3 region: CAGSFAGAGRANVLTF. The CDR3 region has the DNA TGTGCCGGCAGTTTTGCGGGGGCGGGGAGGGCCAACGTCCTGACTTTC.

In its sample, this clonotype was seen many times. The chain's CDR3 is CASTSGGRGYEQYF. CDR3 DNA sequence: TGTGCCAGCACCTCTGGCGGGAGGGGATACGAGCAGTACTTC. The chain recombines TRBV28 with TRBJ2-7; TRBD2 agrees at 9 bases. This CDR3 contains 14 residues. The germline CDR1 and CDR2 sequences are MDHEN and SYDVKM. J was trimmed by 4 bases and V by 7 bases; bases with no gene match: 8.

This clonotype has more than one count but fewer than ten. The chain recombines TRBV20-1 with TRBJ1-2; tentatively, D is TRBD1 (5 bases). Germline V gene sequence: CDR1 DFQATT, CDR2 SNEGSKA (reference sequence). The CDR3 covers 15 residues. The V end lost 6 bases, the J end lost 6 bases, and 23 bases lay between the germline ends. The CDR3 nucleotides are TGCAGTGCCCATGGGCTCCTCAAGGGACTTCATGGCTACACCTTC. This gives the protein CSAHGLLKGLHGYTF.

This clonotype turned up a few times. The chain couples TRBV6-2 or TRBV6-3 to TRBJ2-7, with D hard to call. Germline V gene sequence: CDR1 MNHEY, CDR2 SVGEGT. V shed 2 bases and J shed 4 bases, with 12 bases lying between them. The CDR3 is 14 residues long. The CDR3 nucleotides read TGTGCCAGCAGTTACCGGCATCTTGCGTACGAGCAGTACTTC. Translated: CASSYRHLAYEQYF.

This clonotype was observed a handful of times. The junction shows a germline mismatch at one end, possibly a read error. The chain recombines TRBV7-9 with TRBJ1-4; D gene ambiguous. The V gene's germline CDR1 is SEHNR and CDR2 FQNEAQ (reference sequence). The CDR3 is made up of 15 amino acids. The CDR3 DNA sequence: TGTGCCAGCAGCTTAGGGACCTCCCGGAAAGAAAAACTGGTTTTT. This gives the protein CASSLGTSRKEKLVF.

On this clonotype itself: A much larger clone differs by one base, so this may be a read error. This chain uses TRBV27 with TRBJ1-1; D possibly corresponds to TRBD1 (6 bases). Trimming cost V 0 bases and J 4 bases, with 12 bases left between them. This CDR3 is 15 amino acids long. Germline V gene data show CDR1 as MNHEY and CDR2 as SMNVEV (reference sequence). The CDR3 spells CASSLSRTASTEAFF. CDR3 bases: TGTGCCAGCAGTTTATCACGGACAGCGAGCACTGAAGCTTTCTTT.

This chain joins TRBV5-1 and TRBJ1-1; D remains unclear. Germline CDR1 SGHRS, CDR2 YFSETQ. Trimming took off 4 bases at V and 6 bases at J, with 13 bases between the two ends. This CDR3 has 13 amino acids. The CDR3 nucleotides read TGCGCCAGCAGCACCGGAAGTGGGGCTGAAGCTTTCTTT. Its translation: CASSTGSGAEAFF. The variable domain in full, completed from reference TRBV5-1 and TRBJ1-1, reads KAGVTQTPRYLIKTRGQQVTLSCSPISGHRSVSWYQQTPGQGLQFLFEYFSETQRNKGNFPGRFSGRQFSNSRSEMNVSTLELGDSALYLCASSTGSGAEAFFGQGTRLTVV.

Many counts were recorded for this clonotype. The chain recombines TRBV7-9 with TRBJ2-7; TRBD1 aligns across 8 bases. This CDR3 region has 16 residues. Losses at the gene ends were 2 bases for V and 2 bases for J; bases not matched to a gene: 8. CDR1 and CDR2 from the germline V gene are SEHNR and FQNEAQ (reference sequence). The DNA of the CDR3 is TGTGCCAGCAGCTTAAATCCCAGGGGGCCCCCCTACGAGCAGTACTTC. Its translation is CASSLNPRGPPYEQYF.